This T cell receptor beta chain derives from a study of graft-versus-host responses after intestinal transplantation. For the study at large: Transplants given to recipients were multivisceral, liver-intestinal, or isolated intestinal. Among the recipients, all got anti-thymocyte globulin induction and then tacrolimus and steroids for around three years. Study-level points and caveats: Allografts carried high graft-versus-host to host-versus-graft clonal ratios in patients having graft-donor T cell macrochimerism. Recipient marrow held GvH clones, some first seen in ileum or blood.

Of note for this clone: Its antigen is unidentified.

Graft tissue processing released intraepithelial and lamina propria lymphocytes. Clones were sequenced by immunoSEQ multiplex PCR, and TCRdb holds only the in-frame ones, with some missing. The data show about 17,000 clones, approximately 79% seen once. CDR3 length: 16 residues. Germline V gene lookup returns CDR1 ENHRY and CDR2 SYGVKD. Trimming pared 0 bases from V and 11 bases from J, leaving 22 bases between. The receptor was isolated from a human patient who received an intestinal transplant, so some T cells may come from the graft donor. Sequencing was performed on ileum tissue, taken roughly 460 days after intestinal transplant. The chain employs TRBV10-3 and TRBJ1-1; D is undetermined. CDR3 loop: CAISESGAAGGRKAFF. CDR3 bases: TGTGCCATCAGTGAGTCGGGTGCGGCGGGAGGGAGGAAGGCTTTCTTT.